A selection of T cell receptor beta chains follows, all from one sample in a study of T cell changes during pregnancy in multiple sclerosis. Clones were read by immunoSEQ multiplex PCR, and TCRdb kept only the in-frame ones, dropping some. Of more than 65,000 clones in the sample, around nine tenths are singletons; the top ten hold about 0.42%. The sequences come from CD4+ T cells from peripheral blood mononuclear cells, collected before pregnancy. The source of these receptors is a female donor with multiple sclerosis, enrolled in a pregnancy study. The CDR3 runs from the conserved cysteine through the conserved F or W. Fields, in order: V gene, J gene, clone size, CDR3 protein. Only part of the rows carry a size: once, few, many, or a class if the clone is expanded.

>TRBV27|TRBJ2-7|-
CASITLGTSGRANYEQYF
>TRBV11-2|TRBJ2-5|once
CASSSGLAGQETQYF
>TRBV28|TRBJ2-3|-
CATSTSGRARSTDTQYF
>TRBV30|TRBJ2-6|-
CACRGAFLSGANVLTF
>TRBV7-2|TRBJ2-7|-
CASSLEPGGLYEQYF
>TRBV30|TRBJ2-7|-
CAWSSGGSLSYEQYF
>TRBV18|TRBJ1-2|-
CASSPEGQASYGYTF
>TRBV5-6|TRBJ2-5|once
CASSWTSGSKTQYF
>TRBV2|TRBJ2-5|-
CASRTRGAAETQYF
>TRBV5-1|TRBJ2-5|-
CASGFGTGEETQYF
>TRBV2|TRBJ2-4|once
CASSDNAVAKNIQYF
>TRBV27|TRBJ1-4|-
CASSQNRLGNEKLFF
>TRBV9|TRBJ1-2|-
CASSGGPRAYYGYTF
>TRBV14|TRBJ2-1|-
CASSQVPGLAKFNEQFF
>TRBV5-1|TRBJ2-1|-
CASSLEVAGANEQFF
>TRBV15|TRBJ1-4|-
CATSREAFSHEKLFF